This is a list of T cell receptor beta chains from one sample in a study of a mutant IDH1 vaccine in newly diagnosed glioma. Only in-frame clones appear in the TCRdb table, and some are missing; sequencing was by immunoSEQ multiplex PCR. Among about 56,000 clones listed, approximately 71% were seen once. These receptors lack a known antigen. Sequencing was performed on PBMCs, taken from a glioma patient whose treatment included an IDH1 peptide vaccine. The receptors here all came from a middle-aged man with glioma. The CDR3 runs from the conserved cysteine through the conserved F or W. Each record gives: J gene, V gene, D gene, clone size, CDR3 protein, CDR3 DNA. D genes are given only for firm matches. Some rows mark clone size as missing; the rest say once, few, many or name a class of expanded clone.

TRBJ1-5,TRBV19,-,-,CASSSGATFQPQHF,TGTGCCAGTAGTTCAGGGGCGACCTTTCAGCCCCAGCATTTT
TRBJ1-4,TRBV4-1,TRBD1,-,CASSQVGQVGKLFF,TGCGCCAGCAGCCAAGTTGGACAGGTCGGGAAACTGTTTTTT
TRBJ1-5,TRBV9,-,-,CASSVEAGDYSNQPQHF,TGTGCCAGCAGCGTGGAGGCGGGGGATTATAGCAATCAGCCCCAGCATTTT
TRBJ1-5,TRBV19,-,-,CASSIENVRQPQHF,TGTGCCAGTAGTATAGAGAACGTGAGGCAGCCCCAGCATTTT
TRBJ2-7,TRBV10-3,-,-,CAISEATKSSYEQYF,TGTGCCATCAGTGAGGCCACCAAGAGCTCCTACGAGCAGTACTTC
TRBJ1-1,TRBV27,-,-,CASIPVGGTEAFF,TGTGCCAGCATCCCGGTAGGGGGGACTGAAGCTTTCTTT
TRBJ1-5,TRBV5-5,-,-,CASSFSATVGPGGNQPQHF,TGTGCCAGCAGCTTTTCCGCGACAGTGGGCCCTGGGGGCAATCAGCCCCAGCATTTT
TRBJ2-3,TRBV5-4,-,-,CASSLKGADTQYF,TGTGCCAGCAGCTTGAAGGGGGCAGATACGCAGTATTTT
TRBJ1-6,TRBV19,-,-,CATGMAYNSPLHF,TGTGCCACTGGGATGGCCTATAATTCACCCCTCCACTTT
TRBJ2-7,TRBV2,-,-,CASSSSTTYEQYF,TGTGCCAGCAGCTCTAGCACCACCTACGAGCAGTACTTC
TRBJ2-1,TRBV29-1,TRBD2,-,CSAGTSGNEQFF,TGCAGCGCCGGGACTAGCGGTAATGAGCAGTTCTTC
TRBJ1-2,TRBV2,-,-,CASSPTGSYGYTF,TGTGCCAGCAGTCCCACAGGGAGCTATGGCTACACCTTC
TRBJ2-7,TRBV2,-,once,CASSELKGSYF,TGTGCCAGCAGTGAACTTAAAGGGTCGTACTTC
TRBJ2-7,TRBV5-4,-,-,CASSLGTVSYEQYF,TGTGCCAGCAGCTTGGGGACAGTCTCCTACGAGCAGTACTTC
TRBJ1-2,TRBV10-1,-,-,CASGDGDRPNYGYTF,TGCGCCAGCGGGGACGGAGACCGACCTAACTATGGCTACACCTTC
TRBJ2-2,TRBV27,-,-,CASSPGVARDTGELFF,TGTGCCAGCAGCCCTGGAGTCGCCCGGGACACCGGGGAGCTGTTTTTT
TRBJ1-5,TRBV19,-,few,CASSKGMVNSNQPQHF,TGTGCCAGTAGTAAAGGGATGGTGAATAGCAATCAGCCCCAGCATTTT
TRBJ1-1,TRBV4-3,-,-,CASSQDRNTEAFF,TGCGCCAGCAGCCAAGATCGAAACACTGAAGCTTTCTTT
TRBJ2-3,TRBV19,TRBD2,few,CASSIGAGVLDTQYF,TGTGCCAGTAGTATAGGAGCGGGGGTGCTAGATACGCAGTATTTT
TRBJ1-1,TRBV19,-,-,CASSLRGNTEAFF,TGTGCCAGTAGTCTAAGGGGGAACACTGAAGCTTTCTTT
TRBJ1-5,TRBV19,-,-,CASSIRQYSNQPQHF,TGTGCCAGTAGTATAAGACAGTATAGCAATCAGCCCCAGCATTTT
TRBJ2-7,TRBV18,-,-,CASSPNFQGGEQYF,TGTGCCAGCTCACCTAACTTCCAGGGCGGCGAGCAGTACTTC
TRBJ1-1,TRBV5-6,-,-,CASSLEMWNTEAFF,TGTGCCAGCAGCTTGGAGATGTGGAACACTGAAGCTTTCTTT
TRBJ1-5,TRBV6-1,-,-,CASSEIPNSNQPQHF,TGTGCCAGCAGTGAAATCCCCAATAGCAATCAGCCCCAGCATTTT
TRBJ1-1,TRBV7-9,-,-,CASSREPTTEAFF,TGTGCCAGCAGCCGCGAACCAACAACTGAAGCTTTCTTT
TRBJ1-3,TRBV13,-,-,CASSLGPAGAGNTIYF,TGTGCCAGCAGCTTAGGCCCGGCAGGGGCTGGAAACACCATATATTTT
TRBJ1-5,TRBV15,-,few,CATSRGDRNQPQHF,TGTGCCACCAGCAGAGGAGATCGAAATCAGCCCCAGCATTTT
TRBJ1-1,TRBV7-9,-,-,CASSFLTGMNTEAFF,TGTGCCAGCAGCTTCTTGACAGGTATGAACACTGAAGCTTTCTTT
TRBJ1-4,TRBV5-4,-,-,CASSFDGATNEKLFF,TGTGCCAGCAGCTTCGACGGAGCCACTAATGAAAAACTGTTTTTT
TRBJ2-6,TRBV5-5,-,few,CASSLRTSGANVLTF,TGTGCCAGCAGCTTGAGGACCTCTGGGGCCAACGTCCTGACTTTC
TRBJ1-1,TRBV2,-,-,CASQPSRNTEAFF,TGTGCCAGCCAGCCCTCAAGGAACACTGAAGCTTTCTTT
TRBJ2-1,TRBV11-1,TRBD1,-,CASSPELRDSPFF,TGTGCCAGCAGCCCCGAGTTAAGGGACAGTCCGTTCTTC
TRBJ1-1,TRBV5-1,-,-,CASSLDSDTEAFF,TGCGCCAGCAGCTTGGACAGTGACACTGAAGCTTTCTTT
TRBJ1-1,TRBV5-4,TRBD1,-,CASSDRDSPIGF,TGTGCCAGCAGCGACCGGGACAGCCCTATTGGCTTT